Detailed here is one T cell receptor beta chain. Sequencing used immunoSEQ multiplex PCR; TCRdb keeps in-frame clones, though not all of them. The table has around 70,000 clones, around 93% seen once. V was cut by 6 bases and J by 5 bases, with 19 bases left in between. This CDR3 is 15 amino acids long. Germline loops: CDR1 MNHEY, CDR2 SVGAGI. The data originate from a study of OX40 agonist ivuxolimab in advanced cancers. The specimen comprised CD4+ or CD8+ T cells sorted from blood, sampled in a trial of the OX40 agonist ivuxolimab. This receptor was obtained from an adult with an advanced solid tumor such as melanoma, head and neck, liver or kidney cancer. V usage is TRBV6-5 and J usage is TRBJ1-2, with D possibly matching TRBD1 (5 bases). Here the CDR3 DNA reads TGTGCCAGCAGACCCCCCGACAGCGGCCTTTATGGCTACACCTTC. Translating it yields CASRPPDSGLYGYTF.